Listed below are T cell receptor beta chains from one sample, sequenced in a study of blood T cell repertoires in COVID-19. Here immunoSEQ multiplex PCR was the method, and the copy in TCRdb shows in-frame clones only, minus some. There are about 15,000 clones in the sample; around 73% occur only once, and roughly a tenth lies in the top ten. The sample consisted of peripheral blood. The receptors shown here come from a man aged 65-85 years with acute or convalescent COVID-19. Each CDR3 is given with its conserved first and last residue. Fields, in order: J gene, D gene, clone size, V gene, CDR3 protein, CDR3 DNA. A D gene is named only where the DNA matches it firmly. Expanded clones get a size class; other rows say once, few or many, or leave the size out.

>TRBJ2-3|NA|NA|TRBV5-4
CASSLGPTSTDTQYF
TGTGCCAGCAGCTTGGGTCCAACTAGCACAGATACGCAGTATTTT
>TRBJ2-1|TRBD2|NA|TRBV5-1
CASSSGTSGGAGEQFF
TGCGCCAGCAGCTCTGGGACTAGCGGGGGGGCCGGTGAGCAGTTCTTC
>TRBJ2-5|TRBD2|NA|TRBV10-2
CASSDGLAGAQETQYF
TGCGCCAGCAGTGACGGACTAGCGGGGGCCCAAGAGACCCAGTACTTC
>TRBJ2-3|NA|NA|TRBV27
CASSSPPPDTQYF
TGTGCCAGCAGTTCTCCCCCTCCGGATACGCAGTATTTT
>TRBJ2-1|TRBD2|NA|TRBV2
CASSWIPGLAGGDEQFF
TGTGCCAGCAGCTGGATTCCGGGACTAGCGGGGGGGGATGAGCAGTTCTTC
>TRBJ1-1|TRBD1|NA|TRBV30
CAWRGTGVWTEAFF
TGTGCCTGGAGGGGGACAGGGGTTTGGACTGAAGCTTTCTTT
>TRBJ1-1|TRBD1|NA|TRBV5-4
CASSLGGQGITEAFF
TGTGCCAGCAGCTTGGGGGGACAGGGTATCACTGAAGCTTTCTTT
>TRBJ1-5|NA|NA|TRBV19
CASSISGNQPQHF
TGTGCCAGTAGTATTTCGGGAAATCAGCCCCAGCATTTT
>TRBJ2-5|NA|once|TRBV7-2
CASSFLAQETQYF
TGTGCCAGCAGCTTTCTAGCACAAGAGACCCAGTACTTC
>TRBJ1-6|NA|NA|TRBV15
CATSRAAFYSPLHF
TGTGCCACCAGCAGAGCTGCGTTTTATTCACCCCTCCACTTT
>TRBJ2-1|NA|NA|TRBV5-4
CASSFPPHNEQFF
TGTGCCAGCAGCTTCCCCCCTCACAATGAGCAGTTCTTC
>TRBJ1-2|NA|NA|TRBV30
CAWSKSSASYGYTF
TGTGCCTGGAGTAAAAGCTCAGCTAGCTATGGCTACACCTTC
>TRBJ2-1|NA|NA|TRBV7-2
CASSLADYNEQFF
TGTGCCAGCAGCTTGGCAGACTACAATGAGCAGTTCTTC
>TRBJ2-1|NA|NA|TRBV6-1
CASSEEGATYNEQFF
TGTGCCAGCAGTGAGGAGGGGGCGACCTACAATGAGCAGTTCTTC
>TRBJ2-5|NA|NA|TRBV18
CASSPRLQETQYF
TGTGCCAGCTCACCCAGGCTCCAAGAGACCCAGTACTTC
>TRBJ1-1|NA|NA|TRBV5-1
CASSLHGQLQNTEAFF
TGCGCCAGCAGCCTGCATGGACAGCTGCAGAACACTGAAGCTTTCTTT
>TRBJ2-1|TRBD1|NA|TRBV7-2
CASRGQGYNEQFF
TGTGCCAGCAGGGGACAGGGGTACAATGAGCAGTTCTTC
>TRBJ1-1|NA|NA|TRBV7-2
CASSLASGGRGIEAFF
TGTGCCAGCAGCTTAGCTAGCGGAGGACGGGGTATTGAAGCTTTCTTT
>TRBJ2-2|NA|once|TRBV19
CARGTRAGELFF
TGTGCCAGAGGTACCAGGGCCGGGGAGCTGTTTTTT
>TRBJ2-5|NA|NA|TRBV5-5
CASSPSGDGGPKETQYF
TGTGCCAGCAGCCCCTCCGGCGACGGGGGGCCGAAAGAGACCCAGTACTTC
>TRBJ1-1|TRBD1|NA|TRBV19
CASSTTGSANTEAFF
TGTGCCAGTAGTACGACAGGGTCCGCGAACACTGAAGCTTTCTTT
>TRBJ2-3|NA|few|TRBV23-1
CASSQSLPCTDTQYF
TGCGCCAGCAGTCAATCGCTACCTTGCACAGATACGCAGTATTTT
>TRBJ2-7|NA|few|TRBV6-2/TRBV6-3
CASSRGRVNRRAYEQYF
TGTGCCAGCAGCCGCGGACGAGTAAACAGGAGAGCCTACGAGCAGTACTTC
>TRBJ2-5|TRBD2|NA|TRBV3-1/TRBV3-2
CASSPGTSGQTQYF
TGTGCCAGCAGCCCGGGGACTAGCGGGCAGACCCAGTACTTC
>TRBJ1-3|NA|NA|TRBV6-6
CASSYQRRSGNTIYF
TGTGCCAGCAGTTACCAGCGACGCTCTGGAAACACCATATATTTT
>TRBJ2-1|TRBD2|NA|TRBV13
CASSRTSGGNEQFF
TGTGCCAGCAGTAGGACTAGCGGGGGAAATGAGCAGTTCTTC
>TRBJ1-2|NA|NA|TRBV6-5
CASSEGGYGYTF
TGTGCCAGCAGCGAGGGCGGCTATGGCTACACCTTC
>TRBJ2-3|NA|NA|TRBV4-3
CASSSRGGGDTQYF
TGCGCCAGCAGCTCCCGAGGGGGGGGAGATACGCAGTATTTT
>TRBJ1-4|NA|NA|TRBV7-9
CASSFDHQGFNEKLFF
TGTGCCAGCAGCTTCGACCATCAGGGGTTTAATGAAAAACTGTTTTTT
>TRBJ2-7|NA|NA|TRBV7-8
CASSSFMGGRGEQYF
TGTGCCAGCAGCTCGTTCATGGGCGGCCGGGGAGAGCAGTACTTC
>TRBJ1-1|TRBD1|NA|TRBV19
CASSTAVGTGLLWAEAFF
TGTGCCAGTAGTACAGCCGTGGGGACAGGCTTGCTTTGGGCTGAAGCTTTCTTT
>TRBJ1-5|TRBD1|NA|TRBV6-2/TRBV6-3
CASSYTGGYSNQPQHF
TGTGCCAGCAGTTACACAGGGGGATATAGCAATCAGCCCCAGCATTTT
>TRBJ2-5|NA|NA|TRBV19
CASSMWGPGETQYF
TGTGCCAGTAGTATGTGGGGGCCAGGAGAGACCCAGTACTTC
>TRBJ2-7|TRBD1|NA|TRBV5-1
CASSTTGEGTEYTYEQYF
TGCGCCAGCAGCACGACAGGGGAAGGGACCGAGTATACCTACGAGCAGTACTTC
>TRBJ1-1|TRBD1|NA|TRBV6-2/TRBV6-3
CASSFQGGTEAFF
TGTGCCAGCAGTTTTCAGGGGGGCACTGAAGCTTTCTTT
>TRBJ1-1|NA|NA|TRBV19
CASRYKNTEAFF
TGTGCCAGTAGGTACAAGAACACTGAAGCTTTCTTT
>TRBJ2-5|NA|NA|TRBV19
CASSPDRKETQYF
TGTGCCAGTAGCCCCGACAGGAAAGAGACCCAGTACTTC
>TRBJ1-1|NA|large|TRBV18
CASSPLPRGDTEAFF
TGTGCCAGCTCACCACTGCCGCGGGGAGACACTGAAGCTTTCTTT
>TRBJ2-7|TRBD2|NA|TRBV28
CASSMTSGRTHEQYF
TGTGCCAGCAGTATGACTAGCGGGAGGACCCACGAGCAGTACTTC
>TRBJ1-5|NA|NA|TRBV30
CAWSRGVQPNQPQHF
TGTGCCTGGAGTCGTGGAGTGCAGCCCAATCAGCCCCAGCATTTT
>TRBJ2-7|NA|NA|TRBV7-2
CASSLARKGTYEQYF
TGTGCCAGCAGCTTAGCGCGAAAGGGGACCTACGAGCAGTACTTC
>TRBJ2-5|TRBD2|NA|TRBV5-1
CASSPGTSVQETQYF
TGCGCCAGCAGCCCTGGGACTAGCGTCCAAGAGACCCAGTACTTC
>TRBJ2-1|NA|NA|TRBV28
CASSLNLYNEQFF
TGTGCCAGCAGTTTGAACCTATACAATGAGCAGTTCTTC
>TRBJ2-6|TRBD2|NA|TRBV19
CASSISIQRDITGANVLTF
TGTGCCAGTAGTATAAGTATCCAGCGGGATATCACTGGGGCCAACGTCCTGACTTTC
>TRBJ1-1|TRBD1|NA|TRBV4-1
CASSQDPTGGTEAFF
TGCGCCAGCAGCCAAGATCCGACAGGGGGCACTGAAGCTTTCTTT
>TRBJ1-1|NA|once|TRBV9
CASSAGARAEAFF
TGTGCCAGCAGCGCAGGGGCGAGGGCTGAAGCTTTCTTT
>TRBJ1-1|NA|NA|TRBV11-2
CASSSKLGVATEAFF
TGTGCCAGCAGCTCAAAACTCGGGGTTGCCACTGAAGCTTTCTTT
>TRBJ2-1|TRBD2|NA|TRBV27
CASRKAGASGGNEQFF
TGTGCCAGCAGGAAGGCCGGGGCTAGCGGGGGCAATGAGCAGTTCTTC
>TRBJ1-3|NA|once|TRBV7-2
CASSLQGNTIYF
TGTGCCAGCAGCTTACAGGGAAACACCATATATTTT
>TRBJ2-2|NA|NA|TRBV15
CATSRYREDTGELFF
TGTGCCACCAGCAGATACAGGGAAGACACCGGGGAGCTGTTTTTT
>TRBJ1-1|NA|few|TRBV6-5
CASTRSGTRMGAFF
TGTGCCAGCACCCGGTCGGGGACACGTATGGGGGCTTTCTTT
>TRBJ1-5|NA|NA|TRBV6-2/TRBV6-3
CASSYGAGNQPQHF
TGTGCCAGCAGTTACGGGGCGGGCAATCAGCCCCAGCATTTT
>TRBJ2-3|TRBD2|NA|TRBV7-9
CASSGGGLAGTDTQYF
TGTGCCAGCAGCGGGGGGGGACTAGCTGGAACAGATACGCAGTATTTT
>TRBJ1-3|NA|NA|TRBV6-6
CASSPRQAGLSGNTIYF
TGTGCCAGCAGTCCCCGGCAGGCTGGGCTCTCTGGAAACACCATATATTTT
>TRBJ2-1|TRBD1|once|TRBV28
CASSSSDRAGNEQFF
TGTGCCAGCAGTTCCTCGGACAGGGCGGGCAATGAGCAGTTCTTC
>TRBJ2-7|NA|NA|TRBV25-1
CASSVGDNEQYF
TGTGCCAGCAGTGTCGGTGACAACGAGCAGTACTTC
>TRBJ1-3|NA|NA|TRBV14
CASSQDGTSGNTIYF
TGTGCCAGCAGCCAAGATGGCACGTCCGGAAACACCATATATTTT
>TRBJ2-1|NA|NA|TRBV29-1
CSVGRLQSSYNEQFF
TGCAGCGTTGGAAGGCTACAGAGCTCCTACAATGAGCAGTTCTTC